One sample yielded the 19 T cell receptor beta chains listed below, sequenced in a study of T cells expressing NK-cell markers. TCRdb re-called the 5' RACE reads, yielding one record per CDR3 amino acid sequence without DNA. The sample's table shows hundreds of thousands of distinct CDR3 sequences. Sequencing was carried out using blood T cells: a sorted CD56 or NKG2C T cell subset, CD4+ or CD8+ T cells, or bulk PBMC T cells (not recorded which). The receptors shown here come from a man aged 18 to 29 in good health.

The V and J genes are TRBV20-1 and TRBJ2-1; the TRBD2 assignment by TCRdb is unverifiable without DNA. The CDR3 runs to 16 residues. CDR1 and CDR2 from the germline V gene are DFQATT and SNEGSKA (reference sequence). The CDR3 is CSALVPGTSVINEQFF.

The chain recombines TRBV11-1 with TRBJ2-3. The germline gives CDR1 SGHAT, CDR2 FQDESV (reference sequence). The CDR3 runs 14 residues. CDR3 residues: CASSLEGYTDTQYF.

This CDR3 is CASSPGGIDTQYF. This chain uses TRBV12-3 or TRBV12-4 with TRBJ2-3; there is no DNA to check the TCRdb D call of TRBD2. The CDR3 is 13 residues long.

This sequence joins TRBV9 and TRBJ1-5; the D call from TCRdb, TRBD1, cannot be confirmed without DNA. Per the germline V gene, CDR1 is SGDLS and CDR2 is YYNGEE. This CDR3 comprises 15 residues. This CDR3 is CASSASWGGGQPQHF.

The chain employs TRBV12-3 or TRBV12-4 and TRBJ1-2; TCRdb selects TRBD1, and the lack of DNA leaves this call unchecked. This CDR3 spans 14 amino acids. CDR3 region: CASSKTGANYGYTF.

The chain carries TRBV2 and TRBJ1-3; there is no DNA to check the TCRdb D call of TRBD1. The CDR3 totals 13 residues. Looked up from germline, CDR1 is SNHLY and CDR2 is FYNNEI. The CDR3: CASQGDSGNTIYF. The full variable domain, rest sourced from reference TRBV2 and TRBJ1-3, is EPEVTQTPSHQVTQMGQEVILRCVPISNHLYFYWYRQILGQKVEFLVSFYNNEISEKSEIFDDQFSVERPDGSNFTLKIRSTKLEDSAMYFCASQGDSGNTIYFGEGSWLTVV.

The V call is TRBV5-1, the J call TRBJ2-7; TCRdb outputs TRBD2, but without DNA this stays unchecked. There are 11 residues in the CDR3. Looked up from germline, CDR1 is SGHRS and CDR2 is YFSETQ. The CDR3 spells CASRGGVEQYF.

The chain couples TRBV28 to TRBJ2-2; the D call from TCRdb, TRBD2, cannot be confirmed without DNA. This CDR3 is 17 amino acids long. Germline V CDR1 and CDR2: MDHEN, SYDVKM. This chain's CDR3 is CASSSGTSGRAVRELFF.

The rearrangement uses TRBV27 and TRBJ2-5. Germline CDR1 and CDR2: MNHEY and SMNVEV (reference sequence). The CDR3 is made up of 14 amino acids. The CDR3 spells CASSLGVWGETQYF.

The CDR3 here is CASSLTGAASEAFF. J is TRBJ1-1 and V is TRBV12-3 or TRBV12-4; TCRdb designates TRBD1, a call that cannot be tested without DNA. This CDR3 region has 14 residues.

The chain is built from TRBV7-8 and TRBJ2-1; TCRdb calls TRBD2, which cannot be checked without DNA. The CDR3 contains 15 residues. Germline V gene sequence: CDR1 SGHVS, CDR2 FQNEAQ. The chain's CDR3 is CASSPRREMDHEQFF. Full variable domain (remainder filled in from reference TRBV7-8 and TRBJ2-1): GAGVSQSPRYKVAKRGQDVALRCDPISGHVSLFWYQQALGQGPEFLTYFQNEAQLDKSGLPSDRFFAERPEGSVSTLKIQRTQQEDSAVYLCASSPRREMDHEQFFGPGTRLTVL.

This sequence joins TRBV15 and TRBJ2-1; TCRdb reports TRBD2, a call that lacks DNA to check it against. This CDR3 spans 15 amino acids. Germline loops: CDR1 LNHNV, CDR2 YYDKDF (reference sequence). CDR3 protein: CATSREAGGPSEQFF. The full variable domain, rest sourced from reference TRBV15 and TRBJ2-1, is DAMVIQNPRYQVTQFGKPVTLSCSQTLNHNVMYWYQQKSSQAPKLLFHYYDKDFNNEADTPDNFQSRRPNTSFCFLDIRSPGLGDTAMYLCATSREAGGPSEQFFGPGTRLTVL.

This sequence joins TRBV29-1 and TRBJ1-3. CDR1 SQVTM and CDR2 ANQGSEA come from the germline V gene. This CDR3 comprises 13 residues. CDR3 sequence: CSVQQGSGNTIYF.

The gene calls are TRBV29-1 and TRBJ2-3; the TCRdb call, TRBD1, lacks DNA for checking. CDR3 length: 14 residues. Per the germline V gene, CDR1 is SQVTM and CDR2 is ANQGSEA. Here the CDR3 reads CSVLPRESTDTQYF.

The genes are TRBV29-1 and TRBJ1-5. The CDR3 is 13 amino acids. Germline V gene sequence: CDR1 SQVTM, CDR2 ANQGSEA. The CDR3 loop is CSVAQSRRQPQHF.

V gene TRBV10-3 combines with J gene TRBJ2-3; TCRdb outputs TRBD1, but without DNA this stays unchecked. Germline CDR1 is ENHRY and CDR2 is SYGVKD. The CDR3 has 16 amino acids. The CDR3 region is CAIRAIEGAGADTQYF.

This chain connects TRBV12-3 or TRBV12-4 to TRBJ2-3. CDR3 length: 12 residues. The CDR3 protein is CASSFVGDTQYF.

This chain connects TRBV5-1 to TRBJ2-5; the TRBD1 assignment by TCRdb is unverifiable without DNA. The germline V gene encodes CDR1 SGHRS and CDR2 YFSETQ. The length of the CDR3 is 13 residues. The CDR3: CASSVGSGQTQYF.

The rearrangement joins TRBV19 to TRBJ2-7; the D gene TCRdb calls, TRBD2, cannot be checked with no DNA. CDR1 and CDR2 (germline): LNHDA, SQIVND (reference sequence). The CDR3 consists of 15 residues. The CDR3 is CASSIQPHEGYEQYF.